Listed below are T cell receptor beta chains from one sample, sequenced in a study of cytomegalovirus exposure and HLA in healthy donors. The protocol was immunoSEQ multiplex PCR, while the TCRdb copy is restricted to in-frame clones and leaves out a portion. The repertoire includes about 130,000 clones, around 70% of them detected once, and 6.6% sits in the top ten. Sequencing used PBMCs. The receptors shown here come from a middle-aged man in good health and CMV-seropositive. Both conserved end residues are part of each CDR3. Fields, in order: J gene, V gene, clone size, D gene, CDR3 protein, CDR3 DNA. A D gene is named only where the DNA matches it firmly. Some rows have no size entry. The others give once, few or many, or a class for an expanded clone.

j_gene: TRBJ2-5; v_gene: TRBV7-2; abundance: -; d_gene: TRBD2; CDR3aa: CASSLGGASGGQETQYF; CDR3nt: TGTGCCAGCAGCTTAGGTGGGGCTAGCGGGGGACAAGAGACCCAGTACTTC
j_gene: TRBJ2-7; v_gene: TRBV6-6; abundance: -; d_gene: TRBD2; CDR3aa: CASRRGGENEQYF; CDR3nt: TGTGCCAGCCGACGGGGGGGAGAAAACGAGCAGTACTTC
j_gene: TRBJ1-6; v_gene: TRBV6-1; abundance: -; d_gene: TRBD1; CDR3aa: CASSERDSSPLHF; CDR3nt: TGTGCCAGCAGTGAACGGGACAGTTCACCCCTCCACTTT
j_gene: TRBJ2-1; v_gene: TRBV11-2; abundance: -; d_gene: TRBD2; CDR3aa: CASSLDSGVYNEQFF; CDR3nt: TGTGCCAGCAGCTTAGATAGCGGGGTCTACAATGAGCAGTTCTTC
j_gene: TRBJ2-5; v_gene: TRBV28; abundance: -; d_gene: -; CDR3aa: CASNGVRETQYF; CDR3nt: TGTGCCAGCAACGGAGTGAGGGAGACCCAGTACTTC
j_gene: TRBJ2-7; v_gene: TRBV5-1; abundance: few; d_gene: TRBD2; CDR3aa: CASSSLAGGQWEQYF; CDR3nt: TGCGCCAGCAGCTCTCTAGCGGGGGGGCAGTGGGAGCAGTACTTC
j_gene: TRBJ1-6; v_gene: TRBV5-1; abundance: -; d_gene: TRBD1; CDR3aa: CASSPRQGPNSPLHF; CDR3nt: TGCGCCAGCAGCCCCAGACAGGGGCCAAATTCACCCCTCCACTTT
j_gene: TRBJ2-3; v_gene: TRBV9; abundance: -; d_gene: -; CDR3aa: CASSVGGADTQYF; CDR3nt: TGTGCCAGCAGCGTGGGGGGAGCAGATACGCAGTATTTT
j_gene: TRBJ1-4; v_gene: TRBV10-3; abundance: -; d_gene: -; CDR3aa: CAISESGGPNEKLFF; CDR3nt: TGTGCCATCAGCGAGTCGGGGGGTCCTAATGAAAAACTGTTTTTT
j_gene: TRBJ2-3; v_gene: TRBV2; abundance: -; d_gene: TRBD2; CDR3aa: CARGIAGGLADTQYF; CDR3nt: TGTGCCAGGGGGATAGCGGGGGGGCTGGCAGATACGCAGTATTTT
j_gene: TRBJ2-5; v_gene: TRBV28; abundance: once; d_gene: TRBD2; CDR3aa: CASIDGLVKYGQETQYF; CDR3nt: TGTGCCAGCATTGACGGACTAGTAAAGTATGGGCAAGAGACCCAGTACTTC
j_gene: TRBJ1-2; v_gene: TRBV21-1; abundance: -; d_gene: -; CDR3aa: CASSKAGLTAYGYTF; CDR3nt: TGTGCCAGCAGCAAAGCCGGACTTACCGCGTATGGCTACACCTTC
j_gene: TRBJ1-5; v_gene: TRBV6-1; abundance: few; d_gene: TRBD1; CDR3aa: CASTRQGSNQPQHF; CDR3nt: TGTGCCAGCACAAGACAGGGGTCCAATCAGCCCCAGCATTTT
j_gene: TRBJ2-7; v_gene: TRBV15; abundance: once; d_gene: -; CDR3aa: CATSRDGTQYEQYF; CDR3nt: TGTGCCACCAGCAGAGATGGGACACAATACGAGCAGTACTTC
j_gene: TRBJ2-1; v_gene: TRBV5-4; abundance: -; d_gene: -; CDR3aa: CASRQASFNEQFF; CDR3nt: TGTGCCAGCAGACAGGCCAGCTTCAATGAGCAGTTCTTC
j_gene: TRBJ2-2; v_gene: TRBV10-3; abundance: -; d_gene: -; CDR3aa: CAISELGQPNTGELFF; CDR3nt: TGTGCCATCAGTGAGCTCGGACAGCCGAACACCGGGGAGCTGTTTTTT
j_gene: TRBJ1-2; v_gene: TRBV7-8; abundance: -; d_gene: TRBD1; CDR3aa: CASSPKGAPNYGYTF; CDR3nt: TGTGCCAGCAGCCCGAAGGGGGCACCGAACTATGGCTACACCTTC
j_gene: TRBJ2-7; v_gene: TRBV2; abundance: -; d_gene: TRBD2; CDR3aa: CASMGDGGISRFF; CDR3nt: TGTGCCAGCATGGGGGACGGGGGGATCTCCCGCTTCTTC
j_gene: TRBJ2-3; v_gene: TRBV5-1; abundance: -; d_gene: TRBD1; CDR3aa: CASSTGRTGGDTQYF; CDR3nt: TGCGCCAGCAGCACTGGAAGGACAGGGGGAGATACGCAGTATTTT
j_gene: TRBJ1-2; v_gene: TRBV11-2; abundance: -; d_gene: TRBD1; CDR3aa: CASSLGTGYDYGYTF; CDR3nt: TGTGCCAGCAGTCTAGGGACAGGGTATGACTATGGCTACACCTTC
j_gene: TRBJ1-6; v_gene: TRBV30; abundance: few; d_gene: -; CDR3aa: CAWSDFGQRPPLHF; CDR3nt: TGTGCCTGGAGTGATTTTGGACAGCGGCCACCCCTCCACTTT
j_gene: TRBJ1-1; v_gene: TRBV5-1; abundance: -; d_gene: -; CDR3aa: CASSLGETGAFF; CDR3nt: TGCGCCAGCAGCTTGGGCGAAACTGGAGCTTTCTTT
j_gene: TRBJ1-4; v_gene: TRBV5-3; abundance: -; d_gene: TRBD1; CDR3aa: CARSLVSRTGDEKLFF; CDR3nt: TGTGCCAGAAGCTTGGTATCCAGGACAGGGGATGAAAAACTGTTTTTT
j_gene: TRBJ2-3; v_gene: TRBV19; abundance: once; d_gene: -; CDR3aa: CASSQGLPDTQYF; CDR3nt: TGTGCCAGTAGTCAGGGGCTACCAGATACGCAGTATTTT
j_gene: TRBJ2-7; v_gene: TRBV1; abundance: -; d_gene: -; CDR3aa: CTSSQERSGTSGGSSYEQYF; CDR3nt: TGCACCAGCAGCCAAGAACGTTCTGGGACTAGCGGGGGAAGCTCCTACGAGCAGTACTTC
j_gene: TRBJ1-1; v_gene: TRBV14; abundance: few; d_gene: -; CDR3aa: CASSQTGRAAEAFF; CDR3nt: TGTGCCAGCAGCCAAACGGGGAGGGCCGCTGAAGCTTTCTTT
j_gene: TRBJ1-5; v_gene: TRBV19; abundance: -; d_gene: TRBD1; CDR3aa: CASSIDGTANQPQHF; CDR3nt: TGTGCCAGTAGTATAGATGGGACAGCTAATCAGCCCCAGCATTTT
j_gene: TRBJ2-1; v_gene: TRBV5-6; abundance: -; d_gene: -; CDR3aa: CASSLGGDPWDEQFF; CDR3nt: TGTGCCAGCAGCTTGGGGGGCGACCCATGGGATGAGCAGTTCTTC
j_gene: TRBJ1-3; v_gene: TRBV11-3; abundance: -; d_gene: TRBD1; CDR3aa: CASSPGQGPGNTIYF; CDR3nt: TGTGCCAGCAGCCCGGGACAGGGTCCCGGAAACACCATATATTTT
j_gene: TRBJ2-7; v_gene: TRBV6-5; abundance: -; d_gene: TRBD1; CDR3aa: CASSSGGAHEQYF; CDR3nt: TGTGCCAGCAGTTCAGGGGGCGCCCACGAGCAGTACTTC
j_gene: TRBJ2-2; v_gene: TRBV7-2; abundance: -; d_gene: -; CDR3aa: CASSSQFVQGKVSTGELFF; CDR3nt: TGTGCCAGCAGCTCTCAATTTGTGCAGGGTAAAGTTTCCACCGGGGAGCTGTTTTTT
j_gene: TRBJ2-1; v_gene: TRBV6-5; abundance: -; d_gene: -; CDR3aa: CASTGSGGEQFF; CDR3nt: TGTGCCAGCACCGGGAGTGGGGGTGAGCAGTTCTTC
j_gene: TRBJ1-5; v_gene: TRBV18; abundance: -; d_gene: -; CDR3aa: CASSPGHDNQPQHF; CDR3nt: TGTGCCAGCTCACCAGGGCATGACAATCAGCCCCAGCATTTT
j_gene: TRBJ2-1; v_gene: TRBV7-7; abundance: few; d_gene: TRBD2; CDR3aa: CASSSTLAGGDNEQFF; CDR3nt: TGTGCCAGCAGCTCCACACTAGCGGGGGGCGACAATGAGCAGTTCTTC
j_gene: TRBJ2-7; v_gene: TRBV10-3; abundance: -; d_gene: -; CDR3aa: CAISDGGRGYEQYF; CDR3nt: TGTGCCATCAGTGATGGTGGCAGGGGCTACGAGCAGTACTTC
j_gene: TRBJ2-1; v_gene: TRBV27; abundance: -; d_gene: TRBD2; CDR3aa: CASSPGTSGRISYNEQFF; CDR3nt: TGTGCCAGCAGTCCAGGGACTAGCGGGAGGATTTCCTACAATGAGCAGTTCTTC
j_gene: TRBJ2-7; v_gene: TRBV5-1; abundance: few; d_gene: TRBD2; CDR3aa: CASSLRSGSYEQYF; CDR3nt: TGCGCCAGCAGCTTGCGGAGCGGGAGCTACGAGCAGTACTTC
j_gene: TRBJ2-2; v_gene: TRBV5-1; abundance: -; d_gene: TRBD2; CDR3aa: CASSLVGTSGSVGELFF; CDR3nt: TGCGCCAGCAGCTTGGTAGGGACTAGCGGGTCCGTCGGGGAGCTGTTTTTT
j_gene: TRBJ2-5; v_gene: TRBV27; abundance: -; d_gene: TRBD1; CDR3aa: CASSSWDSLDETQYF; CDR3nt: TGTGCCAGCAGTTCCTGGGACAGCCTAGATGAGACCCAGTACTTC
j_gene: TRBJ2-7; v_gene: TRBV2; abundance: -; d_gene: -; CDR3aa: CASRKQGPSGEQYF; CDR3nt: TGTGCCAGCAGAAAACAGGGCCCTTCTGGGGAGCAGTACTTC
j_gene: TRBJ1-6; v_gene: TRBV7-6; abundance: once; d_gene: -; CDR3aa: CASSLAIQGAASPLHF; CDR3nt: TGTGCCAGCAGCTTAGCTATCCAGGGTGCCGCTTCACCCCTCCACTTT
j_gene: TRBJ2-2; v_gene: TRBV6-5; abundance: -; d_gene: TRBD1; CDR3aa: CASSKGTGNTGELFF; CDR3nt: TGTGCCAGCAGTAAAGGGACAGGGAACACCGGGGAGCTGTTTTTT